The 9 T cell receptor beta chains below were found in one sample sequenced in a study of T cells in localized non-small cell lung cancer. Data came from immunoSEQ multiplex PCR; TCRdb stores just in-frame clones and leaves some out. The profile shows about 40,000 clones, about 87% of them singletons. The material was peripheral blood, obtained before any cancer treatment. The receptors shown here come from a man aged 18 to 55 with stage I lung adenocarcinoma.

The rearrangement links TRBV7-2 to TRBJ1-1, with D possibly being TRBD1 (5 bases). V was pared by 5 bases and J by 6 bases, with 13 bases between. The CDR3 loop spans 13 amino acids. Germline V gene data show CDR1 as SGHTA and CDR2 as FQGNSA. CDR3 sequence: CASSPLQTAEAFF. In DNA, the CDR3 is TGTGCCAGCAGCCCCCTTCAGACAGCTGAAGCTTTCTTT.

V and J are TRBV4-3 and TRBJ1-3; D is undetermined. The germline V gene encodes CDR1 LGHNA and CDR2 YSLEER. The CDR3 totals 15 residues. V was trimmed by 0 bases and J by 2 bases, leaving 8 bases between them. CDR3 loop: CASSQERAPGNTIYF. Here the CDR3 DNA reads TGCGCCAGCAGCCAAGAGAGGGCCCCTGGAAACACCATATATTTT.

J is TRBJ1-2 and V is TRBV11-2; tentative D call: TRBD1 (5 bases). The germline gives CDR1 SGHAT, CDR2 FQNNGV. Deletions cut 3 bases from V and 6 bases from J, with 26 bases between. The CDR3 has 18 residues. The CDR3 sequence is CASSLRSRDRTSRHGYTF. CDR3 bases: TGTGCCAGCAGCTTGCGTAGCCGGGACCGTACTAGCCGACATGGCTACACCTTC. Together with reference TRBV11-2 and TRBJ1-2, the CDR3 gives the full variable domain: EAGVAQSPRYKIIEKRQSVAFWCNPISGHATLYWYQQILGQGPKLLIQFQNNGVVDDSQLPKDRFSAERLKGVDSTLKIQPAKLEDSAVYLCASSLRSRDRTSRHGYTFGSGTRLTVV.

The chain is built from TRBV5-5 and TRBJ2-5; perhaps TRBD2 as D (5 bases). CDR1 is SGHKS, CDR2 YYEKEE, per germline (reference sequence). CDR3 length: 12 amino acids. The germline V and J ends were trimmed by 0 bases and 7 bases, with 7 bases remaining between them. CDR3 sequence reads: CASSLEAGTQYF. The CDR3 region has the DNA TGTGCCAGCAGCTTGGAGGCGGGGACCCAGTACTTC.

CDR3 sequence reads: CASREQQYNTEAFF. In nucleotides, the CDR3 is TGTGCCAGCCGCGAACAGCAGTATAACACTGAAGCTTTCTTT. This chain uses TRBV18 with TRBJ1-1, with D uncertain. Trimming left V 8 bases short and J 2 bases short, with 15 bases between. The CDR3 extends over 14 amino acids. Germline assignment: CDR1 KGHSH and CDR2 LQKENI.

V is TRBV9 and J is TRBJ2-5; D might be TRBD1 (6 bases). V shed 4 bases and J shed 5 bases, with 15 bases lying between them. The length of the CDR3 is 14 residues. Germline V gene lookup returns CDR1 SGDLS and CDR2 YYNGEE. Written as DNA, the CDR3 is TGTGCCAGCAGCCCCTTCCGAGGGGGTGAGACCCAGTACTTC. Amino acids: CASSPFRGGETQYF.

The chain has TRBV6-6 and TRBJ1-1; tentative D call: TRBD1 (5 bases). Germline CDR1 and CDR2: MNHNY and SVGAGI (reference sequence). The CDR3 length is 12 residues. V lost 7 bases, J lost 1 base, and 7 bases lay in between. CDR3 sequence reads: CASTGANTEAFF. CDR3 DNA sequence: TGTGCCAGCACCGGGGCGAACACTGAAGCTTTCTTT.

This clone has only a few counts. The V gene is TRBV4-2, the J gene TRBJ1-6; D possibly corresponds to TRBD1 (6 bases). Germline values: CDR1 LGHNA, CDR2 YNFKEQ. This CDR3 is built from 14 residues. V was cut by 2 bases and J by 8 bases, with 10 bases left in between. The DNA of the CDR3 is TGTGCCAGCAGCCAATTACAGGGAGATTCACCCCTCCACTTT. Translated: CASSQLQGDSPLHF.

The V call is TRBV5-5, the J call TRBJ1-4, with D unresolved. This CDR3 has 13 amino acids. Trimming shortened V by 1 base and J by 8 bases, and 9 bases separated the two germline ends. The germline V gene encodes CDR1 SGHKS and CDR2 YYEKEE (reference sequence). The chain's CDR3 is CASSLRQGEKLFF. Here the CDR3 DNA reads TGTGCCAGCAGCTTGAGACAAGGAGAAAAACTGTTTTTT.